Listed below are T cell receptor beta chains from one sample, sequenced in a study of T cell responses to AZD1222 COVID-19 vaccine. Profiling relied on immunoSEQ multiplex PCR, and the TCRdb table lists in-frame clones only, not all of them. The sample carries about 85,000 clones, 80% to 90% recorded once. This sample comprised peripheral blood, obtained on day 0 of AZD1222 vaccination. The receptors originated from an adult in good health. CDR3s include the opening cysteine and the closing phenylalanine or tryptophan. The D gene is left open where the match is weak. Clone size is shown for a subset of rows, as once, few, many or a class of expanded clone.

size: -; V: TRBV7-8; J: TRBJ1-5; D: -; length: 12; CDR3: CASSFGNQPQHF; DNA: TGTGCCAGCAGCTTTGGTAATCAGCCCCAGCATTTT
size: -; V: TRBV5-1; J: TRBJ2-2; D: -; length: 15; CDR3: CASSSGFANTGELFF; DNA: TGCGCCAGCAGCTCAGGGTTCGCGAACACCGGGGAGCTGTTTTTT
size: -; V: TRBV27; J: TRBJ2-1; D: TRBD2; length: 17; CDR3: CASSLSAGGVSYNEQFF; DNA: TGTGCCAGCAGTTTATCAGCGGGAGGGGTTTCCTACAATGAGCAGTTCTTC
size: -; V: TRBV3-1/TRBV3-2; J: TRBJ2-1; D: TRBD2; length: 19; CDR3: CASSSTGTSGRAGYNEQFF; DNA: TGTGCCAGCAGCTCTACCGGGACTAGCGGGAGGGCGGGGTACAATGAGCAGTTCTTC
size: -; V: TRBV5-6; J: TRBJ1-2; D: -; length: 15; CDR3: CASSLPDIPGGGYTF; DNA: TGTGCCAGCAGCTTGCCGGATATCCCCGGTGGGGGCTACACCTTC
size: few; V: TRBV24-1; J: TRBJ2-3; D: -; length: 14; CDR3: CATSGGGGTDTQYF; DNA: TGTGCCACCAGTGGTGGAGGGGGCACAGATACGCAGTATTTT
size: -; V: TRBV11-1; J: TRBJ2-5; D: -; length: 14; CDR3: CASSLSISSETQYF; DNA: TGTGCCAGCAGCTTATCCATTTCCTCGGAGACCCAGTACTTC
size: few; V: TRBV24-1; J: TRBJ2-5; D: -; length: 13; CDR3: CATRQGIQETQYF; DNA: TGTGCCACCAGGCAGGGGATTCAAGAGACCCAGTACTTC
size: -; V: TRBV7-7; J: TRBJ2-7; D: -; length: 16; CDR3: CASSANLGVGADEQYF; DNA: TGTGCCAGCAGCGCCAACCTCGGTGTGGGCGCCGACGAGCAGTACTTC
size: -; V: TRBV4-2; J: TRBJ1-6; D: -; length: 16; CDR3: CASSQDPAGLNSPLHF; DNA: TGTGCCAGCAGCCAAGATCCCGCAGGGTTGAATTCACCCCTCCACTTT
size: few; V: TRBV3-1/TRBV3-2; J: TRBJ2-7; D: TRBD1; length: 16; CDR3: CASSQSTGATSYEQYF; DNA: TGTGCCAGCAGCCAGTCCACAGGGGCTACCTCCTACGAGCAGTACTTC
size: -; V: TRBV12-3/TRBV12-4; J: TRBJ2-1; D: -; length: 13; CDR3: CASTLLQRGEQFF; DNA: TGTGCCAGCACCCTTCTCCAGCGTGGTGAGCAGTTCTTC
size: -; V: TRBV12-5; J: TRBJ1-2; D: -; length: 12; CDR3: CASGFGLYGYTF; DNA: TGTGCTAGTGGCTTCGGACTCTATGGCTACACCTTC
size: -; V: TRBV2; J: TRBJ2-5; D: TRBD2; length: 15; CDR3: CASSEVGTSIETQYF; DNA: TGTGCCAGCAGTGAAGTAGGGACTAGCATAGAGACCCAGTACTTC
size: -; V: TRBV3-1/TRBV3-2; J: TRBJ2-3; D: -; length: 18; CDR3: CASSQDPRLARGTDTQYF; DNA: TGTGCCAGCAGCCAAGATCCTCGGCTAGCGCGAGGCACAGATACGCAGTATTTT
size: -; V: TRBV6-1; J: TRBJ2-7; D: -; length: 14; CDR3: CASSDLFSSYEQYF; DNA: TGTGCCAGCAGTGACCTGTTCAGTTCCTACGAGCAGTACTTC
size: -; V: TRBV10-3; J: TRBJ2-7; D: TRBD1; length: 13; CDR3: CAIRGTGAHEQYF; DNA: TGTGCCATCAGAGGGACAGGGGCCCACGAGCAGTACTTC
size: once; V: TRBV19; J: TRBJ1-1; D: TRBD1; length: 16; CDR3: CASSLRRTGMNTEAFF; DNA: TGTGCCAGTAGTCTGAGAAGGACAGGCATGAACACTGAAGCTTTCTTT
size: -; V: TRBV2; J: TRBJ2-1; D: TRBD1; length: 14; CDR3: CASSEAGQYNEQFF; DNA: TGTGCCAGCAGTGAAGCGGGACAGTACAATGAGCAGTTCTTC
size: -; V: TRBV20-1; J: TRBJ2-1; D: -; length: 11; CDR3: CSATPYNEQFF; DNA: TGCAGTGCCACGCCATACAATGAGCAGTTCTTC
size: -; V: TRBV11-3; J: TRBJ2-7; D: -; length: 13; CDR3: CASSFGFSSEQYF; DNA: TGTGCCAGCAGCTTCGGTTTCTCGAGCGAGCAGTACTTC
size: -; V: TRBV29-1; J: TRBJ2-7; D: -; length: 14; CDR3: CSVREQPGDYEQYF; DNA: TGCAGCGTCCGTGAACAGCCCGGCGACTACGAGCAGTACTTC
size: -; V: TRBV12-5; J: TRBJ2-7; D: -; length: 13; CDR3: CASWGSGAYEQYF; DNA: TGTGCTAGCTGGGGTAGCGGAGCCTACGAGCAGTACTTC
size: -; V: TRBV18; J: TRBJ2-2; D: TRBD2; length: 15; CDR3: CASSPGLAGAGELFF; DNA: TGTGCCAGCTCACCAGGACTAGCGGGAGCCGGGGAGCTGTTTTTT
size: -; V: TRBV6-5; J: TRBJ2-7; D: -; length: 13; CDR3: CASVALSSYEQYF; DNA: TGTGCCAGCGTAGCGCTGAGCTCCTACGAGCAGTACTTC
size: -; V: TRBV27; J: TRBJ2-1; D: -; length: 13; CDR3: CASSWSRNNEQFF; DNA: TGTGCCAGCAGTTGGTCTAGAAACAATGAGCAGTTCTTC
size: -; V: TRBV7-3; J: TRBJ2-7; D: TRBD2; length: 19; CDR3: CASSLIRIDGLAGVYEQYF; DNA: TGTGCCAGCAGCTTAATTCGCATCGATGGTCTAGCGGGAGTATACGAGCAGTACTTC
size: -; V: TRBV12-5; J: TRBJ2-3; D: -; length: 15; CDR3: CASGLVTGSIDTQYF; DNA: TGTGCTAGTGGTTTGGTAACGGGTTCTATTGATACGCAGTATTTT
size: -; V: TRBV29-1; J: TRBJ1-5; D: -; length: 14; CDR3: CSVTTGNPNQPQHF; DNA: TGCAGCGTTACTACAGGGAACCCCAATCAGCCCCAGCATTTT
size: -; V: TRBV9; J: TRBJ2-5; D: -; length: 14; CDR3: CASSPSGSQETQYF; DNA: TGTGCCAGCAGCCCCAGTGGGAGTCAAGAGACCCAGTACTTC
size: -; V: TRBV24-1; J: TRBJ2-2; D: TRBD2; length: 17; CDR3: CATSDSAASGIPGELFF; DNA: TGTGCCACCAGTGATTCGGCGGCTAGCGGGATACCCGGGGAGCTGTTTTTT
size: once; V: TRBV6-2/TRBV6-3; J: TRBJ2-7; D: -; length: 11; CDR3: CASSFLYEQYF; DNA: TGTGCCAGCAGTTTCCTTTACGAGCAGTACTTC
size: -; V: TRBV7-2; J: TRBJ2-7; D: TRBD1; length: 16; CDR3: CASSLGPGQGFPEQYF; DNA: TGTGCCAGCAGCTTAGGGCCGGGACAGGGCTTCCCCGAGCAGTACTTC
size: -; V: TRBV5-1; J: TRBJ2-2; D: TRBD2; length: 16; CDR3: CASSLGTSGNTGELFF; DNA: TGCGCCAGCAGCTTGGGGACTAGCGGGAACACCGGGGAGCTGTTTTTT